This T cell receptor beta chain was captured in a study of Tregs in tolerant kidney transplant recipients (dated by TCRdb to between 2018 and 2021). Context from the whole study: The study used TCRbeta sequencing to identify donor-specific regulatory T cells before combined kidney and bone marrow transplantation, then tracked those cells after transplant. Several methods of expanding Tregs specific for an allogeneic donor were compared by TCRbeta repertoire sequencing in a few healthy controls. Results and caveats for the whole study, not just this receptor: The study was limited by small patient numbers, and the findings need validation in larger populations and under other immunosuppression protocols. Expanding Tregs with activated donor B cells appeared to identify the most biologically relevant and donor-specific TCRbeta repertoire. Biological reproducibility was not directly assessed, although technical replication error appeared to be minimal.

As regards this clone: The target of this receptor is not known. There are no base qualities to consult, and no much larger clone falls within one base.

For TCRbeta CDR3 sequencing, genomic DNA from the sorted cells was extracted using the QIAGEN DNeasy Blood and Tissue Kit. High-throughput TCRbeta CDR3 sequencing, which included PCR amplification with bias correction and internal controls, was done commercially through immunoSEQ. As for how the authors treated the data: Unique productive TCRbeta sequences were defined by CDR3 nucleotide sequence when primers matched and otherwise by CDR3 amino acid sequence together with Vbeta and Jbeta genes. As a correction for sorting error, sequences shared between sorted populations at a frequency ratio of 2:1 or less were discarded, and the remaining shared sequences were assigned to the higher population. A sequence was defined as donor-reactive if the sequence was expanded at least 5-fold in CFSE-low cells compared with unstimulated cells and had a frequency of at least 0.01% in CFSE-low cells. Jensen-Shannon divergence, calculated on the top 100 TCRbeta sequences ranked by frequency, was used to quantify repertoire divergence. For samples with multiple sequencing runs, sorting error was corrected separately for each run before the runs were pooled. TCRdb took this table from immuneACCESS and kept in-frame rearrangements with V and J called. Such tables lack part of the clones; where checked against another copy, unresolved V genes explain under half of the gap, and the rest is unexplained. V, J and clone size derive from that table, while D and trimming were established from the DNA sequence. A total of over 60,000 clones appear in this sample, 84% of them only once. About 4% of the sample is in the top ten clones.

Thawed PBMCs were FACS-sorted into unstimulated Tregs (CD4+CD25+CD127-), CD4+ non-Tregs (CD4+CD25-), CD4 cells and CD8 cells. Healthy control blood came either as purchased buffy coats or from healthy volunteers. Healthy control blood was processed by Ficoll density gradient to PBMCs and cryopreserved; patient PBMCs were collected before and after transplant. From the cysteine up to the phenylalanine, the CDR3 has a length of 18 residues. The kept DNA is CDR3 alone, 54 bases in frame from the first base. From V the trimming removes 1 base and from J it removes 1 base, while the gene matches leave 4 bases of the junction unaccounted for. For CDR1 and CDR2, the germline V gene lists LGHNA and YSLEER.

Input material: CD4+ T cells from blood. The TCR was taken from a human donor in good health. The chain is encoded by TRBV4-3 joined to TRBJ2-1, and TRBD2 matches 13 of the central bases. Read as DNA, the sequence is TGCGCCAGCAGCCAAGGACTAGCGGGAGGAATATCCTACAATGAGCAGTTCTTC. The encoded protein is CASSQGLAGGISYNEQFF.